This T cell receptor beta chain was documented in a study of cytomegalovirus exposure and HLA in healthy donors. Whole-study context: Later analysis reported that the 130 or so validation repertoires shared the platform of the approximately 690 first-cohort repertoires. Study findings and constraints: First-cohort TCR clusters were later found to tend to co-occur in the roughly 110 validation repertoires. Confirmation was obtained in vitro that a few CMV-associated chains are specific for CMV antigens. Some TCR beta chains (roughly 160 of them) were listed as cytomegalovirus-associated.

V trimming: 4 bases; J trimming: 4 bases; junction bases outside the gene matches: 7. The CDR3 length is 14 residues. Germline CDR1 is SGHDT and CDR2 is YYEEEE. About this clone: What it binds is not known.

Generated by immunoSEQ multiplex PCR, the TCRdb table keeps only in-frame clones and is missing some. This sample has about 360,000 clones; just over 85% occur once, and the top ten carry 0.83%. V usage is TRBV5-6 and J usage is TRBJ2-7; TRBD2 matches 8 bases. The TCR was taken from a woman younger than 30 in good health and CMV-seronegative. The sample was PBMCs. CDR3 nucleotide sequence: TGTGCCAGCAGCCGCGGGGTAGCGGGATACGAGCAGTACTTC. The encoded protein is CASSRGVAGYEQYF.